The 27 T cell receptor beta chains below come from one sample, sequenced in a study of blood T cell repertoires in COVID-19. The method was immunoSEQ multiplex PCR; TCRdb's version includes in-frame clones alone and lacks a portion of them. The sample includes about 210,000 clones, 82% of them seen just once. The sequenced sample was peripheral blood. The receptors derive from a woman in her 70s with COVID-19, enrolled during active disease.

The chain employs TRBV7-9 and TRBJ1-2; D gene uncertain. This CDR3 region has 13 residues. The germline gives CDR1 SEHNR, CDR2 FQNEAQ (reference sequence). The V and J ends lost 1 base and 8 bases respectively, with 11 bases between them. Written as DNA, the CDR3 is TGTGCCAGCAGCTTAGGCGACCGGGGAGGCTACACCTTC. It translates to CASSLGDRGGYTF. Based on the CDR3 plus reference TRBV7-9 and TRBJ1-2, the full variable domain is DTGVSQNPRHKITKRGQNVTFRCDPISEHNRLYWYRQTLGQGPEFLTYFQNEAQLEKSRLLSDRFSAERPKGSFSTLEIQRTEQGDSAMYLCASSLGDRGGYTFGSGTRLTVV.

The chain has TRBV27 and TRBJ2-1; 11 bases match TRBD2. The CDR3 is made up of 15 amino acids. In germline, CDR1 is MNHEY, CDR2 SMNVEV (reference sequence). J was trimmed by 7 bases and V by 5 bases; bases with no gene match: 7. The CDR3 here is CASSHGTSGQNEQFF. In DNA, the CDR3 is TGTGCCAGCAGTCATGGGACTAGCGGACAAAATGAGCAGTTCTTC.

The chain has TRBV28 and TRBJ1-4; perhaps TRBD1 as D (5 bases). The V end lost 4 bases, the J end lost 2 bases, and 17 bases lay between the germline ends. The CDR3 consists of 17 residues. Germline V lookup: CDR1 MDHEN, CDR2 SYDVKM. CDR3 in amino acids: CASSSHVGLGTNEKLFF. Here the CDR3 DNA reads TGTGCCAGCAGTTCCCACGTGGGACTGGGCACTAATGAAAAACTGTTTTTT.

J is TRBJ2-7 and V is TRBV28; weak D call: TRBD2 (6 bases). V gave up 6 bases and J gave up 3 bases, with 15 bases separating them. Germline CDR1 reads MDHEN; CDR2 reads SYDVKM. CDR3 length: 14 residues. The DNA for the CDR3 is TGTGCCAGCAGGGGGGGTCAGCGGAGCTACGAGCAGTACTTC. As protein: CASRGGQRSYEQYF.

This chain connects TRBV27 to TRBJ2-7; 7 bases map to TRBD1. Trimming took 2 bases from V and 2 from J; bases not matched to a gene: 6. In germline, CDR1 is MNHEY, CDR2 SMNVEV (reference sequence). This CDR3 is 15 amino acids long. This CDR3 reads CASSLKGDSTYEQYF. In DNA, the CDR3 is TGTGCCAGCAGTTTAAAGGGGGACAGCACCTACGAGCAGTACTTC.

The chain has TRBV12-5 and TRBJ2-2, with TRBD2 as a possible D gene (6 bases). There are 16 residues in the CDR3. The germline CDR1 and CDR2 sequences are LGHNT and FRNRAP. With 9 bases removed from V and 2 bases from J, the gap between germline ends came to 19 bases. The CDR3 DNA reads TGTGCTAGCAGTGTGGGAGGCGGATTTAACACCGGGGAGCTGTTTTTT. Translation gives CASSVGGGFNTGELFF.

V usage is TRBV9 and J usage is TRBJ2-3; 7 nucleotides match TRBD2. V lost 0 bases, J lost 3 bases, and 4 bases stayed unmatched. This CDR3 comprises 15 residues. In germline, CDR1 is SGDLS, CDR2 YYNGEE. Here the CDR3 DNA reads TGTGCCAGCAGCGTAGCGGGCGGGAGAACAGATACGCAGTATTTT. Translated, it gives CASSVAGGRTDTQYF.

This clone was detected only once. V and J are TRBV5-5 and TRBJ1-6; no clear D gene. CDR1 SGHKS and CDR2 YYEKEE come from the germline V gene (reference sequence). There are 14 residues in the CDR3. V was trimmed by 0 bases and J by 5 bases, leaving 6 bases between them. The DNA of the CDR3 is TGTGCCAGCAGCTTGGAAGTAGATAATTCACCCCTCCACTTT. Amino acid sequence: CASSLEVDNSPLHF.

V and J are TRBV29-1 and TRBJ2-1; 7 bases map to TRBD2. Germline assignment: CDR1 SQVTM and CDR2 ANQGSEA. With 7 bases clipped from V and 5 bases from J, the junction kept 8 bases outside the gene matches. The CDR3 is 13 residues long. CDR3 nucleotides: TGCAGCGGGGCTAGCGGCCGCCACAATGAGCAGTTCTTC. Translated, it gives CSGASGRHNEQFF.

The gene calls are TRBV28 and TRBJ2-7, with unresolved D. Germline V gene lookup returns CDR1 MDHEN and CDR2 SYDVKM. The CDR3 has 15 amino acids. V was shortened by 5 bases and J by 4 bases, with 18 bases between the two germline ends. The chain's CDR3 is CASSVPGSYFYEQYF. The CDR3 DNA follows: TGTGCCAGCAGTGTTCCCGGGTCCTACTTTTACGAGCAGTACTTC.

CDR3 sequence: CASRLDRNEKLFF. For the CDR3, the DNA is TGTGCCAGCAGGTTGGACAGAAATGAAAAACTGTTTTTT. V and J are TRBV28 and TRBJ1-4, with D tentatively TRBD1 (6 bases). Trimming took off 6 bases at V and 5 bases at J, with 10 bases between the two ends. Per germline, CDR1 MDHEN and CDR2 SYDVKM. CDR3 length equals 13 residues.

The V call is TRBV4-3, the J call TRBJ2-3; D call uncertain. The CDR3 sequence is 15 residues long. The V end was cut by 0 bases, the J end by 2 bases, with 9 bases between. In germline, CDR1 is LGHNA, CDR2 YSLEER. CDR3 coding DNA: TGCGCCAGCAGCCAAGAAAAGAGAGTCACAGATACGCAGTATTTT. Translating gives CASSQEKRVTDTQYF.

This clone appeared a few times. The V call is TRBV5-1, the J call TRBJ1-4, with no clear D. Per the germline V gene, CDR1 is SGHRS and CDR2 is YFSETQ. The CDR3 consists of 16 residues. Trimming cost V 4 bases and J 0 bases, with 13 bases left between them. CDR3 region: CASSPGGSATNEKLFF. As DNA, the CDR3 is TGCGCCAGCAGCCCTGGCGGGTCTGCAACTAATGAAAAACTGTTTTTT.

The genes are TRBV7-2 and TRBJ2-3; D possibly corresponds to TRBD2 (7 bases). There are 13 residues in the CDR3. The V and J ends lost 3 bases and 8 bases respectively, with 12 bases between them. Germline CDR1 is SGHTA and CDR2 is FQGNSA. CDR3 coding DNA: TGTGCCAGCAGCTTTGGCGGGGGCGGTACGCAGTATTTT. Encoded protein: CASSFGGGGTQYF.

J is TRBJ2-2 and V is TRBV18, with 10 positions matching TRBD2. CDR3 length: 16 residues. J gave up 4 bases and V 1 base, and 3 bases lay outside the gene matches. CDR1 is KGHSH, CDR2 LQKENI, per germline. Here the CDR3 DNA reads TGTGCCAGCTCACCACTAGCGGGAGGTCCCACCGGGGAGCTGTTTTTT. It encodes CASSPLAGGPTGELFF.

The genes are TRBV19 and TRBJ1-1, with D perhaps matching TRBD1 (5 bases). Trimming took 0 bases from V and 12 from J, leaving 20 bases between them. This CDR3 region has 15 residues. Germline CDR1 LNHDA, CDR2 SQIVND (reference sequence). CDR3 protein: CASSIDRQSQSGSFF. Here the CDR3 DNA reads TGTGCCAGTAGTATAGATCGACAGTCTCAATCTGGGTCTTTCTTT.

Only a few counts were recorded for this clone. This chain links TRBV7-9 with TRBJ1-2; 8 nucleotides line up with TRBD1. The CDR3 is 15 residues long. Germline CDR1 and CDR2: SEHNR and FQNEAQ (reference sequence). The junction had 11 bases not matched to a gene; V was cut back by 4 bases and J by 7 bases. CDR3 residues: CASSSWTGPGVGYTF. For the CDR3, the DNA is TGTGCCAGCAGCTCATGGACAGGGCCGGGAGTTGGCTACACCTTC.

This clone appeared a few times. The chain employs TRBV7-3 and TRBJ2-7; 9 positions agree with TRBD2. This CDR3 has 15 residues. Germline V gives CDR1 SGHTA, CDR2 FQGTGA. With 2 bases clipped from V and 5 bases from J, the junction kept 7 bases outside the gene matches. The CDR3 region is CASSLALAGEDEQYF. The CDR3 bases are TGTGCCAGCAGCTTAGCATTAGCGGGAGAGGACGAGCAGTACTTC. The full variable domain, rest sourced from reference TRBV7-3 and TRBJ2-7, is GAGVSQTPSNKVTEKGKYVELRCDPISGHTALYWYRQSLGQGPEFLIYFQGTGAADDSGLPNDRFFAVRPEGSVSTLKIQRTERGDSAVYLCASSLALAGEDEQYFGPGTRLTVT.

The rearrangement links TRBV7-9 to TRBJ2-1; weak D call: TRBD2 (5 bases). V lost 7 bases and J lost 8, with 24 bases in between. CDR1 and CDR2 (germline): SEHNR, FQNEAQ (reference sequence). This CDR3 comprises 16 residues. CDR3 region: CASIAFGGSSEDEQFF. CDR3 in DNA: TGTGCCAGCATCGCCTTCGGCGGTAGTTCGGAGGATGAGCAGTTCTTC.

This chain joins TRBV28 and TRBJ1-5; tentative D call: TRBD1 (6 bases). This CDR3 has 14 residues. Germline CDR1 MDHEN, CDR2 SYDVKM. With 3 bases removed from V and 3 bases from J, the gap between germline ends came to 9 bases. CDR3 loop: CASSFDRLNQPQHF. CDR3 DNA: TGTGCCAGCAGTTTTGACAGGCTCAATCAGCCCCAGCATTTT.

This clone came up a few times. The chain joins TRBV27 to TRBJ1-6, with D uncertain. V lost 1 base, J lost 9 bases, and 13 bases lay in between. The germline CDR1 and CDR2 sequences are MNHEY and SMNVEV (reference sequence). The CDR3 consists of 15 residues. The chain's CDR3 is CASSLYSASISPLHF. DNA of the CDR3: TGTGCCAGCAGTTTATACTCCGCATCCATTTCACCCCTCCACTTT.

The chain is built from TRBV12-3 or TRBV12-4 and TRBJ1-5; D gene ambiguous. The V end was cut by 3 bases, the J end by 10 bases, with 10 bases between. The length of the CDR3 is 12 residues. The CDR3 protein is CASSLIPGPQHF. CDR3 bases: TGTGCCAGCAGTTTGATCCCAGGACCCCAGCATTTT.

The CDR3 DNA reads TGCGCCAGCAGCCGCCGGACGGCGGGCCAGGACGAGCAGTACTTC. Protein sequence: CASSRRTAGQDEQYF. The chain uses TRBV5-1 and TRBJ2-7, with D possibly TRBD2 on 5 matching bases. CDR1 and CDR2 from the germline V gene are SGHRS and YFSETQ. The CDR3 runs 15 residues. V gave up 4 bases and J gave up 5 bases, with 19 bases separating them. The full variable domain, in which reference TRBV5-1 and TRBJ2-7 provide the parts outside the CDR3, is KAGVTQTPRYLIKTRGQQVTLSCSPISGHRSVSWYQQTPGQGLQFLFEYFSETQRNKGNFPGRFSGRQFSNSRSEMNVSTLELGDSALYLCASSRRTAGQDEQYFGPGTRLTVT.

This chain connects TRBV5-1 to TRBJ2-1; 7 bases line up with TRBD2. V lost 0 bases and J lost 10; bases outside the gene matches: 10. The CDR3 runs 15 residues. The germline CDR1 and CDR2 sequences are SGHRS and YFSETQ. The CDR3 reads CASSLAGGLEGEQFF. In DNA, the CDR3 is TGCGCCAGCAGCTTGGCCGGAGGACTAGAGGGCGAGCAGTTCTTC.

This clone was found once. The chain carries TRBV19 and TRBJ1-6; TRBD1 is a possible D gene (5 bases). V lost 5 bases and J lost 10, with 12 bases in between. Germline V CDR1 and CDR2: LNHDA, SQIVND (reference sequence). The CDR3 contains 13 residues. The CDR3 here is CASSLREISPLHF. CDR3 sequence (DNA): TGTGCCAGTAGTCTCAGGGAAATCTCACCCCTCCACTTT.

This clone was found a few times. V usage is TRBV5-1 and J usage is TRBJ1-6; a weak D match, TRBD1 (5 bases). CDR1 and CDR2 from the germline V gene are SGHRS and YFSETQ. V was clipped by 0 bases and J by 10 bases, with 14 bases between them. The CDR3 is 15 amino acids. CDR3 residues: CASSLEPGKGSPLHF. The DNA for the CDR3 is TGCGCCAGCAGCTTGGAACCAGGGAAGGGCTCACCCCTCCACTTT.

This CDR3 reads CASSEGLAAQDTQYF. The CDR3 DNA reads TGCGCCAGCAGCGAAGGACTAGCGGCGCAAGATACGCAGTATTTT. The J gene is TRBJ2-3, the V gene TRBV10-1; TRBD2 agrees at 10 bases. The CDR3 sequence is 15 residues long. With V trimmed by 6 bases and J by 5 bases, 8 bases remained unmatched. From germline, CDR1 is WNHNN and CDR2 SYGVQD (reference sequence).